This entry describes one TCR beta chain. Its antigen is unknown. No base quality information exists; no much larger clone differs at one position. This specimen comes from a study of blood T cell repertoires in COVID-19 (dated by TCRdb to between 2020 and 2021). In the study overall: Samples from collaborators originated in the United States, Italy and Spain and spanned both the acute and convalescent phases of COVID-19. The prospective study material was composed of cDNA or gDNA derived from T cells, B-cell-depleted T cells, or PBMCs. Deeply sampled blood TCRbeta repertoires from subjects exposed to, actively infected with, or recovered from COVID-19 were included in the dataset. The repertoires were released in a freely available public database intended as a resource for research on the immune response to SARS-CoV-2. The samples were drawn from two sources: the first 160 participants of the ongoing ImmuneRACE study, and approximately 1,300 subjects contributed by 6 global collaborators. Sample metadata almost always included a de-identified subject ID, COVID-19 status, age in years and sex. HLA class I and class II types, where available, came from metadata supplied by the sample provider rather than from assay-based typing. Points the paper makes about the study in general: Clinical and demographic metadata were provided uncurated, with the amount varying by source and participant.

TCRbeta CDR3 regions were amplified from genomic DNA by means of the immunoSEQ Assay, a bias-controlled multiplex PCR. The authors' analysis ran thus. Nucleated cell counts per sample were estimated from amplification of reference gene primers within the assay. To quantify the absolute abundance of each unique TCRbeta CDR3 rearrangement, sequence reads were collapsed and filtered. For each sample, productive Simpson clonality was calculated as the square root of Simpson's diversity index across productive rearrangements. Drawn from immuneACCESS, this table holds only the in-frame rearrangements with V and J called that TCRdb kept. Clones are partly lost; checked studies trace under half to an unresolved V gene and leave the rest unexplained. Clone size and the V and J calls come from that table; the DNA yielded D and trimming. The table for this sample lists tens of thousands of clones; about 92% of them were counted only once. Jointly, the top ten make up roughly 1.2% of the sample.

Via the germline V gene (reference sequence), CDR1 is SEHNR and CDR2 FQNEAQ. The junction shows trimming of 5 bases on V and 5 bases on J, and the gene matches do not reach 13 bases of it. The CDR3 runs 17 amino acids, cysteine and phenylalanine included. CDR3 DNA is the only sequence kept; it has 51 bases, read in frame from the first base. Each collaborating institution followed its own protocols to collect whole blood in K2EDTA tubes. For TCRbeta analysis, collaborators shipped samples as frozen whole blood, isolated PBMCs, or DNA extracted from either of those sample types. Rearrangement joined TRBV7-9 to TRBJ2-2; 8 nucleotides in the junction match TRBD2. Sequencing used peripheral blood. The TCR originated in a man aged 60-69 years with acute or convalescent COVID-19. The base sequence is TGTGCCAGCAGCCACCGACGGGGGGGGCCGCGTACCGGGGAGCTGTTTTTT. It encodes CASSHRRGGPRTGELFF.